This T cell receptor (beta chain) appears in the sequencing data of a study of identical twins. With 3 bases removed from V and 2 bases from J, the gap between germline ends came to 8 bases. The CDR3 covers 13 residues. This clonotype was detected many times. TCRdb called the 5' RACE reads again in MiXCR, with one record for every CDR3 protein. The sample holds 420,000 or so distinct CDR3 sequences, less than 20% seen once. Sequences were obtained from naive T cells sorted from blood. The genes are TRBV12-3 or TRBV12-4 and TRBJ2-7, with no clear D. This TCR was sampled from a man in his forties or fifties in good health. The CDR3 sequence: CASSFAPAYEQYF. CDR3 DNA: TGTGCCAGCAGTTTTGCCCCCGCCTACGAGCAGTACTTC.